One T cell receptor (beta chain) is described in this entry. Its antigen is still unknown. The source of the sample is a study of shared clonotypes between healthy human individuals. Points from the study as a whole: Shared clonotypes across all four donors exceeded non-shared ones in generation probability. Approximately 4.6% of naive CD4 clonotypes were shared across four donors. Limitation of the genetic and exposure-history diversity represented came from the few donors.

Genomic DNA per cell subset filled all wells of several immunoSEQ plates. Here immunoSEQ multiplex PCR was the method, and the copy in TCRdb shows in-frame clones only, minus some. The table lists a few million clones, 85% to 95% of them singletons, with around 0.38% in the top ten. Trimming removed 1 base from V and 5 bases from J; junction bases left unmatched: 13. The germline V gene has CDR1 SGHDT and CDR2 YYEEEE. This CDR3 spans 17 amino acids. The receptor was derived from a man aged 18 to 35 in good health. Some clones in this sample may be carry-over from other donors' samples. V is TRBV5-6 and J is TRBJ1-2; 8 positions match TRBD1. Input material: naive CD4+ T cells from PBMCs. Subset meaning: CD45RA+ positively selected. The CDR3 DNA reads TGTGCCAGCAGCTTGTTTGGACAGGGCGGAAAAATTTATGGCTACACCTTC. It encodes CASSLFGQGGKIYGYTF.